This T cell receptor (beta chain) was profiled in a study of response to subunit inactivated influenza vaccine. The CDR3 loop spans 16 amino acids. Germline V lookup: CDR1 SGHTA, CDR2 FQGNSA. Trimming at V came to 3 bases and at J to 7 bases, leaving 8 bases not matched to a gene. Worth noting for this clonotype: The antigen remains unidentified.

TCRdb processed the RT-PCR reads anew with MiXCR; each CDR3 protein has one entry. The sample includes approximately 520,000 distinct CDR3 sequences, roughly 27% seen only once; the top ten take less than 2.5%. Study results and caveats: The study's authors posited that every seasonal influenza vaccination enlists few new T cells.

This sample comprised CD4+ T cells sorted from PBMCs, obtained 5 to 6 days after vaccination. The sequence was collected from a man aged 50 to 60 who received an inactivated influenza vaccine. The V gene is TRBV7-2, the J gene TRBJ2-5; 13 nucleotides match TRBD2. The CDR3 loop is CASSFLTSGGVGTQYF. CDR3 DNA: TGTGCCAGCAGCTTTCTTACTAGCGGGGGGGTAGGGACCCAGTACTTC.